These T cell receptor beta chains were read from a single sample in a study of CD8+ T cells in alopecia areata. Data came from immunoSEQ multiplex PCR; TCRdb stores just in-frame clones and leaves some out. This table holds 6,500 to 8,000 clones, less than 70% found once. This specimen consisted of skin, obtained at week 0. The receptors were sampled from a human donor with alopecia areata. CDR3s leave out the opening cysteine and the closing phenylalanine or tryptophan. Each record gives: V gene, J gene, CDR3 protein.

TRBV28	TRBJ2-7	ASTSGTATYEQY
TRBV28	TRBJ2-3	ASTPGRGRATDTQY
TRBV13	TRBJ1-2	ASSAPFRDGRNYGYT
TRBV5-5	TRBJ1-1	ASSLEVNRVGTEAF
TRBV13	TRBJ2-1	ASSFRQGARNEQF
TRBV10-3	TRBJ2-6	AAGGTMTGKAGANVLT
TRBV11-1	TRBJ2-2	ASSTEDTTGELF
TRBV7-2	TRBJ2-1	ASSPLPPGLAGVHEQF
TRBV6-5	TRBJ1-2	ASSFGLSYA
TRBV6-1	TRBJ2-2	ASTDGLNTGELF
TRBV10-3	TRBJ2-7	AIKGGISYEQY
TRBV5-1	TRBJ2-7	ASSLARQGNEQY
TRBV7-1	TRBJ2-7	ASSPSTGPYEQY
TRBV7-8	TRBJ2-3	ASSPRQGWPDTQY
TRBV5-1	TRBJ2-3	ASSLGRSTDTQY
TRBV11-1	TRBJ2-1	ASSFWGSYNEQF
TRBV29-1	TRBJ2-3	SVVGGITGDTQY
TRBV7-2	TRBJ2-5	ASTSPKEETQY
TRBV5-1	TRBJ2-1	ASSLEGGLAGGPHNEQF
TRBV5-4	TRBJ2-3	ASSGGSGTYTQY
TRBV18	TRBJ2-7	ASSPNLSGSGNEQY
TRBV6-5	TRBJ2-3	ASSPQVTDTQY
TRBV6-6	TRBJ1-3	ASSQWGASGNTIY
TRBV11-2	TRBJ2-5	ASSLALTQETQY
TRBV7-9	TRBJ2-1	ASSNPYPAGDYNEQF
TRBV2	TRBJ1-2	ASSGQANYGYT
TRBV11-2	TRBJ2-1	ASSSPDSTSGSYNEQF
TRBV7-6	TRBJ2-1	ASGFGNEQF